The present T cell receptor beta chain was sequenced within a study of blood T cell repertoires in COVID-19 (dated by TCRdb to 2020 to 2022). Notes on the research overall: Samples covering the acute and convalescent phases of COVID-19 were provided by collaborators in the United States, Italy and Spain. The material from the prospective study consisted of cDNA or gDNA derived from T cells, B-cell-depleted T cells, or PBMCs. HLA class I and class II types, where available, came from metadata supplied by the sample provider rather than from assay-based typing. Subjects who had been exposed to COVID-19, were actively infected with it, or had recovered from it provided the deeply sampled blood TCRbeta repertoires that made up the dataset. The repertoires were made available in a free public database intended to serve as a resource for research on the immune response to SARS-CoV-2. The samples were drawn from two sources: the first 160 participants of the ongoing ImmuneRACE study, and about 1,300 subjects contributed by 6 global collaborators. Sample metadata almost always included a de-identified subject ID, COVID-19 status, age in years and sex. The paper as a whole reports these results and caveats: How much clinical and demographic metadata was included differed by source and by participant, and the metadata was provided uncurated.

V sheds 2 bases and J sheds 4 bases, leaving 10 bases between their ends. The CDR3 has 14 amino acids, counting the end cysteine and phenylalanine. Just the 42-base CDR3 DNA is kept, in frame starting at base 1. CDR1 is given as SGHRS and CDR2 as YFSETQ, both from the germline V gene. One collaborating source in Seattle enrolled patients while the patients were actively infected and followed the patients over time throughout the course of disease. Whole blood was collected in K2EDTA tubes by collaborating institutions according to the institutions' own protocols. For TCRbeta analysis, collaborators shipped samples in one of three forms: frozen whole blood, isolated PBMCs, or DNA extracted from either of those sample types. The sample holds one count of this clone. What this receptor recognizes is not known. Base qualities are not provided; no much larger clone lies one nucleotide away. The immunoSEQ Assay, a bias-controlled multiplex PCR, was used to amplify TCRbeta CDR3 regions from genomic DNA. In the paper's pipeline: Nucleated cell counts per sample were estimated from amplification of reference gene primers within the assay. Sequence reads were collapsed and filtered to measure the absolute abundance of every unique TCRbeta CDR3 rearrangement. For each sample, productive Simpson clonality was calculated as the square root of Simpson's diversity index across productive rearrangements. In its TCRdb copy, this immuneACCESS table keeps in-frame sequences only and misses some clones. Where compared with another copy, unresolved V genes explain less than half of these, and the others have no known cause. From that table come the V and J calls and clone size; the DNA was used to work out D and trimming. The table for this sample lists over 85,000 clones; approximately 90% of them were counted only once. In total, the top ten clones hold around 4% of the sample.

Sample: peripheral blood. Here the chain combines TRBV5-1 and TRBJ1-5; perhaps TRBD1 is the D gene, with 5 bases matching. This TCR derives from a human donor with COVID-19, enrolled during active disease. The donor label of this sample is uncertain. The CDR3 sequence is CASSFGGSNQPQHF. The nucleotide sequence is given as TGCGCCAGCAGCTTCGGGGGGTCGAATCAGCCCCAGCATTTT.